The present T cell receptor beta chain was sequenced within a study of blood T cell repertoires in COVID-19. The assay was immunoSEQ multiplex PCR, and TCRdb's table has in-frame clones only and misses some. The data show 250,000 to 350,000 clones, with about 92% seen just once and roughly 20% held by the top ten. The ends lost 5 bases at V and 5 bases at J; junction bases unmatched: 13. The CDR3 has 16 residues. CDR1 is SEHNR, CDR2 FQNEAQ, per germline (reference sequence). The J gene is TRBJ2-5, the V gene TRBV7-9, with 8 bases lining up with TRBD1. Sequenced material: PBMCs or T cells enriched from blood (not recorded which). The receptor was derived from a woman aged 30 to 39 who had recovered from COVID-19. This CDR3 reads CASSPGQVQNVETQYF. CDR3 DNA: TGTGCCAGCAGCCCGGGACAGGTTCAAAATGTTGAGACCCAGTACTTC.